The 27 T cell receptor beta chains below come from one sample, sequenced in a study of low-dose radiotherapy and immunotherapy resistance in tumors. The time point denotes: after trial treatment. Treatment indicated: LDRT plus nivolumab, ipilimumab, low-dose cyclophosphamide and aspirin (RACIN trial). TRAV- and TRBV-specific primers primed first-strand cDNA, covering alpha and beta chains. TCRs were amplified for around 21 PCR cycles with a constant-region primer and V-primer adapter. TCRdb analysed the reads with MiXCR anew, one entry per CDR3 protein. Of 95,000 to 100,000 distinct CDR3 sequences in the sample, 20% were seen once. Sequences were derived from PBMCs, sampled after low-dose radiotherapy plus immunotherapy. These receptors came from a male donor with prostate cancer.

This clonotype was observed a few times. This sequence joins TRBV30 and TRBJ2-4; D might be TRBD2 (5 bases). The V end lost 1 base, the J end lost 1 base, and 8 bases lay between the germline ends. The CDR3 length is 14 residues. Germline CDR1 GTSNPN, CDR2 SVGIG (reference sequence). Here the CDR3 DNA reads TGTGCCTGGAGTGATCCGGGGGCCAAAAACATTCAGTACTTC. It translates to CAWSDPGAKNIQYF. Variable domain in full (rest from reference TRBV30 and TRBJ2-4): SQTIHQWPATLVQPVGSPLSLECTVEGTSNPNLYWYRQAAGRGLQLLFYSVGIGQISSEVPQNLSASRPQDRQFILSSKKLLLSDSGFYLCAWSDPGAKNIQYFGAGTRLSVL.

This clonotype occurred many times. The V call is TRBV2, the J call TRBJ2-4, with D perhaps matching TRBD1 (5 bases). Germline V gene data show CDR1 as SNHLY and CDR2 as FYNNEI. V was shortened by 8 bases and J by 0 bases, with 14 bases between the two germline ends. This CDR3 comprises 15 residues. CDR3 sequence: CASGADSLAKNIQYF. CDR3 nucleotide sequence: TGTGCCAGCGGAGCTGACAGTCTAGCCAAAAACATTCAGTACTTC.

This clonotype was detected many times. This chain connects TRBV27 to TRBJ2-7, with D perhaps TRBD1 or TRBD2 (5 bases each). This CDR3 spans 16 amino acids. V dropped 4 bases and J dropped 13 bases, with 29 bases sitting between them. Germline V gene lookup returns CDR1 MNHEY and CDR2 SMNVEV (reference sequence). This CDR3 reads CASSWDRPGPSGVPYF. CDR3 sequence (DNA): TGTGCCAGCAGTTGGGACCGGCCCGGACCTTCTGGGGTCCCCTACTTC.

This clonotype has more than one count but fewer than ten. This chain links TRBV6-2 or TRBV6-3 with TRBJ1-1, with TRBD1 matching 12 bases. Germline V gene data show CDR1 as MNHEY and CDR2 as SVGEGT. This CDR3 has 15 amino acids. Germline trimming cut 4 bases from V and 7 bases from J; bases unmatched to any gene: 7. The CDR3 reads CASSFSGTGGLEAFF. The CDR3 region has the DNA TGTGCCAGCAGTTTCTCCGGGACAGGGGGCCTTGAAGCTTTCTTT.

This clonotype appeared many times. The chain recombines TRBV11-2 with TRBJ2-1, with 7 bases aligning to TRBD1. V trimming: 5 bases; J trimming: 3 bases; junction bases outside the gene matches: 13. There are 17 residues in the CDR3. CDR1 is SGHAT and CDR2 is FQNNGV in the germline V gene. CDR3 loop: CASSPGGLVQGYNEQFF. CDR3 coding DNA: TGTGCCAGCAGCCCAGGGGGTCTCGTTCAGGGCTACAATGAGCAGTTCTTC. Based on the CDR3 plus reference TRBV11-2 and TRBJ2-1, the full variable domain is EAGVAQSPRYKIIEKRQSVAFWCNPISGHATLYWYQQILGQGPKLLIQFQNNGVVDDSQLPKDRFSAERLKGVDSTLKIQPAKLEDSAVYLCASSPGGLVQGYNEQFFGPGTRLTVL.

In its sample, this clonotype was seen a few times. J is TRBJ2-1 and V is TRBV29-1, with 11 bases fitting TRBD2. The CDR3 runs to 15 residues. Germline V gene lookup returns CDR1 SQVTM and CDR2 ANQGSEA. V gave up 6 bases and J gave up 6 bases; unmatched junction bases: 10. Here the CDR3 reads CSVPKLAGVRNEQFF. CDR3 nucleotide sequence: TGCAGCGTGCCCAAACTAGCGGGAGTCCGCAATGAGCAGTTCTTC.

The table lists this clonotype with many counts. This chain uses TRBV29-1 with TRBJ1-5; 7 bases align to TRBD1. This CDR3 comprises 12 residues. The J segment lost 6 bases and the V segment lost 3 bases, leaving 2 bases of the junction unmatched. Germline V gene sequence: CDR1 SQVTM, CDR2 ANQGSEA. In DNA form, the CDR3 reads TGCAGCGTTGACAGGGGGACTCAGCCCCAGCATTTT. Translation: CSVDRGTQPQHF.

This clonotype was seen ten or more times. CDR3 amino acids: CASSQGQPAGGGDTQYF. The CDR3 DNA follows: TGTGCCAGCAGCCAAGGACAACCGGCTGGGGGAGGAGATACGCAGTATTTT. The chain employs TRBV3-1 and TRBJ2-3; a possible D gene is TRBD2 (6 bases). The ends were cut back, 1 base at V and 5 bases at J, with 19 bases in the middle. The CDR3 covers 17 residues. Germline V lookup: CDR1 LGHDT, CDR2 YNNKEL (reference sequence).

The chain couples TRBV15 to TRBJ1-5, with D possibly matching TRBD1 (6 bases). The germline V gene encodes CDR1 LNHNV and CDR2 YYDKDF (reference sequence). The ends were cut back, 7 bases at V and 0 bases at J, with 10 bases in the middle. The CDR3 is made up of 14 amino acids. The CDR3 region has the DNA TGTGCCACCATCGGGGGCAATAGCAATCAGCCCCAGCATTTT. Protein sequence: CATIGGNSNQPQHF.

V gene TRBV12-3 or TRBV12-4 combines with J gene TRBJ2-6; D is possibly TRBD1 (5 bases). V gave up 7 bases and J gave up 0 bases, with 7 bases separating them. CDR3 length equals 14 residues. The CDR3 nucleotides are TGTGCCAGCAATACAGGCTCTGGGGCCAACGTCCTGACTTTC. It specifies CASNTGSGANVLTF.

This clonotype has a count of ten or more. CDR3 region: CASSYPLKGGGARDTQYF. CDR3 bases: TGTGCCAGCAGTTACCCGCTTAAGGGCGGGGGGGCCAGGGATACGCAGTATTTT. The J gene is TRBJ2-3, the V gene TRBV6-6, with 9 bases matching TRBD2. CDR3 length: 18 residues. The V and J ends lost 2 bases and 6 bases, in that order; junction bases with no gene match: 15. CDR1 is MNHNY, CDR2 SVGAGI, per germline (reference sequence).

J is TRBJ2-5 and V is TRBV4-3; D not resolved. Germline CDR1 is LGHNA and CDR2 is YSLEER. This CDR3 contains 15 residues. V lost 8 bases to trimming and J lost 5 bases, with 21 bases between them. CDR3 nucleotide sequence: TGCGCCAGCGAACAGAGGCTAGGGTCTGGGGAGACCCAGTACTTC. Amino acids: CASEQRLGSGETQYF.

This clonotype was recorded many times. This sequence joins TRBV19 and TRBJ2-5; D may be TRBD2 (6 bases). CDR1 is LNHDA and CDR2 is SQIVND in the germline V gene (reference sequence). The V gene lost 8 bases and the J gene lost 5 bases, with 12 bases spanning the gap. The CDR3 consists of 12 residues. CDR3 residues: CASASGGETQYF. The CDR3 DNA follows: TGTGCCAGTGCCAGTGGGGGGGAGACCCAGTACTTC. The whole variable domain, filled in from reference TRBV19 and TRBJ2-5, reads DGGITQSPKYLFRKEGQNVTLSCEQNLNHDAMYWYRQDPGQGLRLIYYSQIVNDFQKGDIAEGYSVSREKKESFPLTVTSAQKNPTAFYLCASASGGETQYFGPGTRLLVL.

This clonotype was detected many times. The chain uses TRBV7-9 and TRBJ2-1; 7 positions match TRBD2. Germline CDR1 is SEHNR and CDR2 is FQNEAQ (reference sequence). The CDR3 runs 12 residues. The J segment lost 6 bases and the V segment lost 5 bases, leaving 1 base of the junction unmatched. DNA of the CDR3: TGTGCCAGCAGCCCGGGGGGCAATGAGCAGTTCTTC. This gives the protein CASSPGGNEQFF.

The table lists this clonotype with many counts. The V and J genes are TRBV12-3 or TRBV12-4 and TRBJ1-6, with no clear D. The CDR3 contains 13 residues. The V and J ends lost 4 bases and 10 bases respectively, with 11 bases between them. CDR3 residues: CASSSRSGSPLHF. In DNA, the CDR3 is TGTGCCAGCAGTTCCCGCTCGGGGTCACCCCTCCACTTT.

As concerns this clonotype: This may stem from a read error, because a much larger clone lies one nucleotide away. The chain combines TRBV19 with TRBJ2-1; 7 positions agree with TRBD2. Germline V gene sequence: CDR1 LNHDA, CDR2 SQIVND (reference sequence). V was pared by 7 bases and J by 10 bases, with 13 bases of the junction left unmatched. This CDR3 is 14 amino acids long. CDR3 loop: CASTIGLAAKEQFF. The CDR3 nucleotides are TGTGCCAGTACCATTGGTCTAGCGGCTAAGGAGCAGTTCTTC.

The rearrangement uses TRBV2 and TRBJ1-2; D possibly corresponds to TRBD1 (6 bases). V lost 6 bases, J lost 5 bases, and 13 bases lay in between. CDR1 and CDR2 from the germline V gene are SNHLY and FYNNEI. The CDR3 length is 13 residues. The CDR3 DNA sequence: TGTGCCAGCAGCGAGACAGGAGTTTATGGCTACACCTTC. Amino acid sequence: CASSETGVYGYTF.

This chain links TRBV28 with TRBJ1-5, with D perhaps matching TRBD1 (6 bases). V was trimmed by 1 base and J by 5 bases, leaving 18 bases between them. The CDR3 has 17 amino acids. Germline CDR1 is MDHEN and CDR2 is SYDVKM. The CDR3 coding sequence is TGTGCCAGCAGTTTATCTACAGGGAGAAATGGCGATCAGCCCCAGCATTTT. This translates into CASSLSTGRNGDQPQHF.

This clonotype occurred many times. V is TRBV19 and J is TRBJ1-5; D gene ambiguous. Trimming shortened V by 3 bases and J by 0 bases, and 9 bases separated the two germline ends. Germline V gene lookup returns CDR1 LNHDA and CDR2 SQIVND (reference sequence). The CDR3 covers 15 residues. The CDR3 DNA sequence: TGTGCCAGTAGTATCTTGGCAGATAGCAATCAGCCCCAGCATTTT. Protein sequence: CASSILADSNQPQHF.

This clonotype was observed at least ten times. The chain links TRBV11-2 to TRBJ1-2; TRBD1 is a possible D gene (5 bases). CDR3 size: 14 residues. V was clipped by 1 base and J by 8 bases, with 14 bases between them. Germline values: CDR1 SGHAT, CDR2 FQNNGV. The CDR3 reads CASSLGGQYEGYTF. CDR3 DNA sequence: TGTGCCAGCAGCTTAGGGGGCCAGTATGAAGGCTACACCTTC.

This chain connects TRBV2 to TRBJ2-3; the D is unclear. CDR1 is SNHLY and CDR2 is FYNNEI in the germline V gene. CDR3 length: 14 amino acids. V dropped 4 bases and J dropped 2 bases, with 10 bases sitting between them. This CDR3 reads CASSGAVVTDTQYF. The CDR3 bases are TGTGCCAGCAGTGGGGCCGTTGTCACAGATACGCAGTATTTT. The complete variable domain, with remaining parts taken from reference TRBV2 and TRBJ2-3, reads EPEVTQTPSHQVTQMGQEVILRCVPISNHLYFYWYRQILGQKVEFLVSFYNNEISEKSEIFDDQFSVERPDGSNFTLKIRSTKLEDSAMYFCASSGAVVTDTQYFGPGTRLTVL.

The CDR3 reads CASSLSQGLGTSEYEQYF. The CDR3 DNA reads TGTGCCAGCAGTTTAAGTCAGGGCCTGGGGACTAGCGAATACGAGCAGTACTTC. V usage is TRBV28 and J usage is TRBJ2-7; 10 bases map to TRBD2. Germline trimming cut 2 bases from V and 4 bases from J; bases unmatched to any gene: 14. The CDR3 has 18 residues. CDR1 and CDR2 (germline): MDHEN, SYDVKM.

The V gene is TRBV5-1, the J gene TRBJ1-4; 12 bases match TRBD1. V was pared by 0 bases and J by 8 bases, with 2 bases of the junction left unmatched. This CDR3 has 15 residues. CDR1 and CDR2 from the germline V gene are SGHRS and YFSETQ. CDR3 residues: CASSLGDRGREKLFF. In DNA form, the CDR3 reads TGCGCCAGCAGCTTGGGGGACAGGGGGCGAGAAAAACTGTTTTTT. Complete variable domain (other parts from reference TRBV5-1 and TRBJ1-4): KAGVTQTPRYLIKTRGQQVTLSCSPISGHRSVSWYQQTPGQGLQFLFEYFSETQRNKGNFPGRFSGRQFSNSRSEMNVSTLELGDSALYLCASSLGDRGREKLFFGSGTQLSVL.

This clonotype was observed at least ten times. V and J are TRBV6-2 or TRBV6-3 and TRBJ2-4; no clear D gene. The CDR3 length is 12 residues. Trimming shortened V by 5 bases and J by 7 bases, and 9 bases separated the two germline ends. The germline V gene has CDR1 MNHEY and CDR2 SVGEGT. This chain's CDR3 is CASSDPGNIQYF. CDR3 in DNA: TGTGCCAGCAGTGATCCTGGTAACATTCAGTACTTC.

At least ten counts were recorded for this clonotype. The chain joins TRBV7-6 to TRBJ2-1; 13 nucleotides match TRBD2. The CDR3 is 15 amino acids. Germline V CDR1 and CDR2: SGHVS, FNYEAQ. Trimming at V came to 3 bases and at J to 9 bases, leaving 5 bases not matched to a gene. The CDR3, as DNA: TGTGCCAGCAGCTTTACTAGCGGGGGGGCGGGTGAGCAGTTCTTC. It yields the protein CASSFTSGGAGEQFF.

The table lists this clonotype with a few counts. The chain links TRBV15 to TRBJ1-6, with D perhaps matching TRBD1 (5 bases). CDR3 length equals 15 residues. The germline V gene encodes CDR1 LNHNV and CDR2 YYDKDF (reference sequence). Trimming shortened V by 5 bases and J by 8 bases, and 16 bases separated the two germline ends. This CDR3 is CATSWERQPDSPLHF. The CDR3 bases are TGTGCCACCAGCTGGGAGAGACAGCCCGATTCACCCCTCCACTTT.

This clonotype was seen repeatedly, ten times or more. Here the CDR3 reads CATIGGVEQFF. The CDR3, as DNA: TGTGCCACCATCGGAGGGGTTGAGCAGTTCTTC. The chain joins TRBV19 to TRBJ2-1; D is perhaps TRBD2 (6 bases). Germline CDR1 LNHDA, CDR2 SQIVND (reference sequence). The CDR3 sequence is 11 residues long. V lost 10 bases and J lost 9, with 13 bases in between.